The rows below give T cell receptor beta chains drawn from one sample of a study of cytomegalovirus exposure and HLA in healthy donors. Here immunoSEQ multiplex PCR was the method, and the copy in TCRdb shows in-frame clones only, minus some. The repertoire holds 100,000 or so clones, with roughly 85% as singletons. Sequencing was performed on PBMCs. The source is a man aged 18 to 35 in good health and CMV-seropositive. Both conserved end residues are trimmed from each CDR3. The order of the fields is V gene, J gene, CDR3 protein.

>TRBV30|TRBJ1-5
AWSVRGEGAWQPQH
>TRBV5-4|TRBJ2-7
ASSINRGASSYEQY
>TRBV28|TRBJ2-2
ASSWDREAGELF
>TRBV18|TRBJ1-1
ASSRTGDMGTEAF
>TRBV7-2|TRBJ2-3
ASSLYGTASTDTQY
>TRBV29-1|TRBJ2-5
SVEKRGQETQY
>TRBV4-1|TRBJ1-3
ASSQDFGQQNTIY
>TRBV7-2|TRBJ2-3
ASSSPWVAQSTDTQY
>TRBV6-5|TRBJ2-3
ASSYSADRTGHMQY
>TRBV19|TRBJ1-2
ASQGQQPLGVYGYT
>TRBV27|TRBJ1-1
ASSFSGQIEAF
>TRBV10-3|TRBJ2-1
AISPGTSGRIDEQF
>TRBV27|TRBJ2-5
ASSSPGWETQY
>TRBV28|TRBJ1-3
ASSLAPGGGTGNTIY
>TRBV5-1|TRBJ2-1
ASKTLAGPYNEQF
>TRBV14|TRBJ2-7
ASSQTGLSWLAGENEQY
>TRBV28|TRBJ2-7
ASSLTGAIDEQY
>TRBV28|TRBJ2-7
ASTGGQDVSYEQY
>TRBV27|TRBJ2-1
ASSFGGGDYNEQF
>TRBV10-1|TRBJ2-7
ASSGQGSGEQY
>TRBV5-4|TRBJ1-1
ASSLVRREAEAF
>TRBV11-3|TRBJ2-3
ASSFAGGGDTQY
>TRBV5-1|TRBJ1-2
ASSPGQGLGYT
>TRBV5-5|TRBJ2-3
ASVLAGRTDTQY
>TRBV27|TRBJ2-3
ASTPRGLADTQY
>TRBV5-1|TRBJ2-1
ASSLGTGFNEQF
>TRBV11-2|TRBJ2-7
ASSTGLLGEQY
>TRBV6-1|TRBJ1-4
ATAGQRDMF
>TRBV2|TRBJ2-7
ASSSRVSSYEQY
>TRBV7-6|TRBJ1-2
ASSLGANYGYT
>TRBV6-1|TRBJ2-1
ASSEGLAGVQEQF
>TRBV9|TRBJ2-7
ASSVEPHPGDVGNEQY
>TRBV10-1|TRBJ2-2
ASSHGAGELF
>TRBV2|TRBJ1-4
ASSGQGPKLF
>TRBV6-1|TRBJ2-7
ASNYPTGDYEQY
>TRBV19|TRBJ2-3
ASSTDKNRPD
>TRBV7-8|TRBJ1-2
ASSLGLTGSGYT
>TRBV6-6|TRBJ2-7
ASSYPPGQDSYEQY
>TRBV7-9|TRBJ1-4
ASSPGQVGEKLF
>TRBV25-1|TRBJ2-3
ASSADRVADTQY
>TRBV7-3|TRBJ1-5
ASSQVIRGFNQPQH
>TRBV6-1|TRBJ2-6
ASSLQGSGANVLT
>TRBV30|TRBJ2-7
AWSVIGGSEQY
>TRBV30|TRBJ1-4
AWSRTGTGGDEGLF
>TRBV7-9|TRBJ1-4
ASSAEEGPTNEKLF
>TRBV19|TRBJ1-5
AGADRDNQPQH
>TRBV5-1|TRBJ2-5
ASSLTGFETQY
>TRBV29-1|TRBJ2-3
SVEDIGTKPDTQY
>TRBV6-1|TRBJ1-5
ASRGGQGVNQPQH
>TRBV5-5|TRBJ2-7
ASSLAQGYEQY
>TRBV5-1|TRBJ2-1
ASSVRDRGYNEQF